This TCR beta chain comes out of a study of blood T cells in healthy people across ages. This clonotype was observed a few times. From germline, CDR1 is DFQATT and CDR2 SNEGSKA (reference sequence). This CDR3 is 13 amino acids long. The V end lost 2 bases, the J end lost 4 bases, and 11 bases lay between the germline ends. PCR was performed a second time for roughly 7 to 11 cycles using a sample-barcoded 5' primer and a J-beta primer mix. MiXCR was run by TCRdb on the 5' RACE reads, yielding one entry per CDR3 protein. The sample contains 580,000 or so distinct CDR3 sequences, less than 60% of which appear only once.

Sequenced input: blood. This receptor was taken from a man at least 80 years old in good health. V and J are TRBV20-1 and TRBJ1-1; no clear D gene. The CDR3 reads CSARLPRPTEAFF. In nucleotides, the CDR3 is TGCAGTGCTAGACTGCCGAGGCCCACTGAAGCTTTCTTT.